This TCR beta chain was found in a study of patients and donors after allogeneic stem cell transplantation. Each CDR3 protein is one row after TCRdb ran MiXCR on the RT-PCR reads. The table shows about a million distinct CDR3 sequences, with under 20% occurring only once. The TCR originated in a human donor who was either an allogeneic HSCT recipient or a stem cell or donor lymphocyte infusion donor (not recorded which). It is not recorded whose cells these are; they may come from a transplant donor. The sample taken for sequencing was blood, either unsorted or a sorted T cell fraction (not recorded which).

The CDR3 here is CASSLGWTGDEAFF. In DNA form, the CDR3 reads TGTGCCAGCAGCTTAGGTTGGACAGGGGACGAAGCTTTCTTT. V gene TRBV7-9 combines with J gene TRBJ1-1; 9 nucleotides line up with TRBD1. Trimming at V came to 1 base and at J to 8 bases, leaving 5 bases not matched to a gene. This CDR3 comprises 14 residues. Germline values: CDR1 SEHNR, CDR2 FQNEAQ (reference sequence).